The 15 T cell receptor beta chains below all came from one sample that was sequenced in a study of molecular identifiers for immune sequencing clone quantification. Each CDR3 protein gets one entry after TCRdb re-called the PCR reads with MiXCR. Among roughly 630,000 distinct CDR3 sequences listed, about 25% were seen once. The sample consisted of naive CD8+ T cells from blood, with Jurkat cell RNA spiked in. Subset defined: FACS-sorted CD8+CD4-CCR7+CD45RA+ naive T cells. These receptors all come from a human donor in good health. Some libraries in this study had Jurkat cell RNA spiked in.

About this clonotype itself: A much larger clone differs from this one at a single base, so this may be a read error. Since the CDR3 does not end with the conserved phenylalanine or tryptophan, this likely comes from a read error. The chain carries TRBV27 and TRBJ2-7; TRBD2 aligns across 12 bases. Per the germline V gene, CDR1 is MNHEY and CDR2 is SMNVEV (reference sequence). The CDR3 is 16 amino acids. With 0 bases clipped from V and 7 bases from J, the junction kept 7 bases outside the gene matches. In DNA, the CDR3 is TGTGCCAGCAGTTTATCGCGACTAGCGGGAGTAGATGAGCAGTACCTC. Its protein product is CASSLSRLAGVDEQYL.

In regard to this clonotype: It may be a read error: a sequence one base away is much more abundant. No conserved phenylalanine or tryptophan ends this CDR3, so it is likely a read error. The rearrangement uses TRBV12-5 and TRBJ2-5, with D perhaps TRBD1 or TRBD2 (5 bases each). V lost 6 bases, J lost 1 base, and 24 bases lay in between. Germline V gene lookup returns CDR1 LGHNT and CDR2 FRNRAP. There are 18 residues in the CDR3. CDR3 DNA sequence: TGTGCTAGTGGGTTACCAGAGAGTCCCCGAGGGGTCCAAGAGACCCAGTACCTC. It encodes CASGLPESPRGVQETQYL.

There are a few counts of this clonotype. The chain carries TRBV25-1 and TRBJ2-2, with 9 bases lining up with TRBD1. With 3 bases clipped from V and 4 bases from J, the junction kept 6 bases outside the gene matches. In germline, CDR1 is MGHDK, CDR2 SYGVNS. The CDR3 sequence is 16 residues long. The CDR3 sequence is CASSDLGQGFTGELFF. Here the CDR3 DNA reads TGTGCCAGCAGTGATTTGGGACAGGGATTCACCGGGGAGCTGTTTTTT.

With regard to this clonotype: This sequence may be a read error, since a much larger clone differs from it by one base. The gene calls are TRBV20-1 and TRBJ2-7, with D perhaps TRBD1 or TRBD2 (7 bases each). V was trimmed by 6 bases and J by 5 bases, leaving 17 bases between them. CDR1 DFQATT and CDR2 SNEGSKA come from the germline V gene (reference sequence). The length of the CDR3 is 13 residues. CDR3 nucleotides: TGCAGTGCCAGGGGGGGGGCAAAAAACGAGCAGTACTTC. Translating gives CSARGGAKNEQYF.

As concerns this clonotype: This may arise from a read error, as a much more abundant clone is one base away. The gene calls are TRBV29-1 and TRBJ2-1, with D possibly being TRBD2 (6 bases). The CDR3 extends over 14 amino acids. The germline V gene has CDR1 SQVTM and CDR2 ANQGSEA. In nucleotides, the CDR3 is TGCAGCGTTGAAGACGTGCGGGGTTACAATGGGCAGTTCTTC. This translates into CSVEDVRGYNGQFF.

This clonotype was observed many times. The V and J genes are TRBV7-9 and TRBJ2-1, with TRBD1 matching 7 bases. The CDR3 runs to 16 residues. Looked up from germline, CDR1 is SEHNR and CDR2 is FQNEAQ (reference sequence). After removal of 4 bases from V and 3 bases from J, the junction contained 9 bases not matched to a gene. The CDR3 sequence is CASSSNRGPLYNEQFF. Here the CDR3 DNA reads TGTGCCAGCAGCTCTAACAGGGGACCCCTCTACAATGAGCAGTTCTTC. Complete variable domain (other parts from reference TRBV7-9 and TRBJ2-1): DTGVSQNPRHKITKRGQNVTFRCDPISEHNRLYWYRQTLGQGPEFLTYFQNEAQLEKSRLLSDRFSAERPKGSFSTLEIQRTEQGDSAMYLCASSSNRGPLYNEQFFGPGTRLTVL.

In this sample, this clonotype turned up many times. The chain carries TRBV4-3 and TRBJ1-5; D gene uncertain. Trimming left V 0 bases short and J 3 bases short, with 12 bases between. The CDR3 totals 16 residues. Germline CDR1 reads LGHNA; CDR2 reads YSLEER. DNA of the CDR3: TGCGCCAGCAGCCAAGAATATTCCCAACTCAATCAGCCCCAGCATTTT. Its protein is CASSQEYSQLNQPQHF.

This clonotype has only a few counts. The rearrangement joins TRBV6-5 to TRBJ1-1, with D perhaps TRBD1 (5 bases). The V and J ends lost 6 bases and 3 bases respectively, with 14 bases between them. The germline V gene has CDR1 MNHEY and CDR2 SVGAGI. The CDR3 extends over 14 amino acids. The CDR3 DNA reads as TGTGCCAGCAGGAAATGGGGGGGGGACACTGAAGCTTTCTTT. Residues: CASRKWGGDTEAFF.

The chain combines TRBV25-1 with TRBJ2-1, with D uncertain. V was clipped by 5 bases and J by 3 bases, with 14 bases between them. Germline V gene sequence: CDR1 MGHDK, CDR2 SYGVNS. CDR3 length: 15 amino acids. CDR3 DNA sequence: TGTGCCAGCAGTATTGCCGCAGGATACTACAATGAGCAGTTCTTC. Amino acids: CASSIAAGYYNEQFF.

As to this clonotype: This sequence may be a read error, since a much larger clone differs from it by one base. V gene TRBV4-2 combines with J gene TRBJ2-3, with D hard to call. There are 14 residues in the CDR3. Trimming pared 8 bases from V and 2 bases from J, leaving 14 bases between. CDR1 and CDR2 (germline): LGHNA, YNFKEQ. The CDR3 spells CASGPVLFTDTQYF. In DNA, the CDR3 is TGTGCCAGCGGCCCGGTCCTATTCACAGATACGCAGTATTTT.

This clonotype has ten or more counts. The V gene is TRBV6-2 or TRBV6-3, the J gene TRBJ2-3; D unresolved. V was cut by 6 bases and J by 0 bases, with 16 bases left in between. Germline-derived CDR1 and CDR2 are MNHEY and SVGEGT. The CDR3 sequence is 16 residues long. The CDR3 sequence is CASSDPPKDSTDTQYF. In nucleotides, the CDR3 is TGTGCCAGCAGCGACCCCCCTAAGGACAGCACAGATACGCAGTATTTT.

The V call is TRBV12-3 or TRBV12-4, the J call TRBJ2-2; D gene uncertain. With 2 bases removed from V and 4 bases from J, the gap between germline ends came to 5 bases. The CDR3 is 13 residues long. The CDR3 sequence is CASSLFPTGELFF. The CDR3 region has the DNA TGTGCCAGCAGTTTATTTCCCACCGGGGAGCTGTTTTTT.

The V call is TRBV9, the J call TRBJ2-2, with 8 bases lining up with TRBD2. With 6 bases clipped from V and 1 base from J, the junction kept 8 bases outside the gene matches. The CDR3 sequence is 16 residues long. Germline CDR1 is SGDLS and CDR2 is YYNGEE. In DNA form, the CDR3 reads TGTGCCAGCACGGGGGAAGCGGGGGAGAACACCGGGGAGCTGTTTTTT. It codes for CASTGEAGENTGELFF.

J is TRBJ1-1 and V is TRBV19, with D possibly matching TRBD1 (6 bases). Germline assignment: CDR1 LNHDA and CDR2 SQIVND (reference sequence). This CDR3 has 13 amino acids. Deletions cut 6 bases from V and 4 bases from J, with 12 bases between. The CDR3 protein is CASRSEGVTEAFF. The CDR3 DNA sequence: TGTGCCAGTAGAAGTGAGGGGGTCACTGAAGCTTTCTTT.

V gene TRBV20-1 combines with J gene TRBJ2-7; 7 bases fit TRBD1. This CDR3 has 17 amino acids. Germline V gene sequence: CDR1 DFQATT, CDR2 SNEGSKA (reference sequence). V trimming: 1 base; J trimming: 3 bases; junction bases outside the gene matches: 15. DNA of the CDR3: TGCAGTGCTAGAGTATCAGGGGGACGAGCCCACGGCTACGAGCAGTACTTC. It specifies CSARVSGGRAHGYEQYF.